Each of the 14 T cell receptor beta chains below was sequenced from the same sample in a study of blood T cell repertoires in COVID-19 (TCRdb year 2020). Libraries came from the immunoSEQ multiplex PCR assay. TCRdb retrieved this table from immuneACCESS and kept in-frame rearrangements only. Not all clones are present; in checked studies, unresolved V genes account for under half, and no reason is known for the remainder. The sample contains a few hundred thousand clones, nearly 90% of them found a single time. Approximately 1.5% of the sample lies in the top ten. The sample taken for sequencing was PBMCs or T cells enriched from blood (not recorded which). The receptors come from a young woman who had been exposed to COVID-19.

The chain recombines TRBV6-5 with TRBJ1-5, with D maybe TRBD1 (5 bases). V lost 5 bases to trimming and J lost 5 bases, with 10 bases between them. CDR3 size: 13 residues. Germline V gene sequence: CDR1 MNHEY, CDR2 SVGAGI. The DNA of the CDR3 is TGTGCCAGCAGTAGGGGAGGGGATCAGCCCCAGCATTTT. It yields the protein CASSRGGDQPQHF.

The gene calls are TRBV4-1 and TRBJ2-6; TRBD2 matches 7 bases. The germline CDR1 and CDR2 sequences are MGHRA and YSYEKL. CDR3 length: 17 residues. V shed 7 bases and J 2 bases; nucleotides not matched to a gene: 11. The CDR3 spells CASTLYGGGTGANVLTF. The CDR3, as DNA: TGCGCCAGCACCCTATACGGGGGAGGGACTGGGGCCAACGTCCTGACTTTC.

The chain links TRBV3-1 (or the pseudogene TRBV3-2) to TRBJ1-4; D is undetermined. This CDR3 comprises 14 residues. Germline V gene lookup returns CDR1 LGHDT and CDR2 YNNKEL (reference sequence). The V gene lost 4 bases and the J gene lost 8 bases, with 14 bases spanning the gap. DNA of the CDR3: TGTGCCAGCAGCCGGCAGACAACGAAAGAAAAACTGTTTTTT. This codes for CASSRQTTKEKLFF.

The genes are TRBV4-3 and TRBJ2-3; 8 nucleotides line up with TRBD1. V gave up 0 bases and J gave up 3 bases; unmatched junction bases: 5. The CDR3 is 16 amino acids. The germline V gene has CDR1 LGHNA and CDR2 YSLEER. The chain's CDR3 is CASSQERTGSTDTQYF. Written as DNA, the CDR3 is TGCGCCAGCAGCCAAGAAAGGACAGGGTCAACAGATACGCAGTATTTT.

This clone appeared a few times. V gene TRBV5-8 combines with J gene TRBJ2-5, with 12 nucleotides matching TRBD2. The CDR3 loop spans 16 amino acids. J gave up 5 bases and V 1 base, and 6 bases lay outside the gene matches. Germline assignment: CDR1 SGHTS and CDR2 YDEGEE. CDR3 protein: CASSLRLAGVGETQYF. CDR3 DNA sequence: TGTGCCAGCAGCTTGCGACTAGCGGGAGTAGGGGAGACCCAGTACTTC.

V usage is TRBV4-2 and J usage is TRBJ2-1, with TRBD1 matching 8 bases. There are 20 residues in the CDR3. Germline trimming cut 5 bases from V and 3 bases from J; bases unmatched to any gene: 21. Germline loops: CDR1 LGHNA, CDR2 YNFKEQ. CDR3 protein: CASSEIKLGPGGFFYNEQFF. The CDR3 DNA reads as TGTGCCAGCAGCGAGATTAAGCTGGGGCCAGGGGGCTTTTTCTACAATGAGCAGTTCTTC.

J is TRBJ2-1 and V is TRBV7-8, with TRBD2 identical over 12 bases. The CDR3 covers 16 residues. After removal of 5 bases from V and 9 bases from J, the junction contained 11 bases not matched to a gene. Looked up from germline, CDR1 is SGHVS and CDR2 is FQNEAQ. This chain's CDR3 is CASSPERLAGVGEQFF. The CDR3 DNA reads as TGTGCCAGCAGCCCCGAAAGACTAGCGGGAGTTGGTGAGCAGTTCTTC. The full variable domain, completed using reference TRBV7-8 and TRBJ2-1, is GAGVSQSPRYKVAKRGQDVALRCDPISGHVSLFWYQQALGQGPEFLTYFQNEAQLDKSGLPSDRFFAERPEGSVSTLKIQRTQQEDSAVYLCASSPERLAGVGEQFFGPGTRLTVL.

The chain recombines TRBV24-1 with TRBJ1-2, with D possibly being TRBD1 (6 bases). Germline CDR1 reads KGHDR; CDR2 reads SFDVKD. Trimming left V 6 bases short and J 4 bases short, with 14 bases between. The CDR3 spans 14 residues. CDR3 bases: TGTGCCACCAGTCTGCAAGGGGGTTCCTATGGCTACACCTTC. It is translated as CATSLQGGSYGYTF.

The chain combines TRBV28 with TRBJ1-5; D is possibly TRBD1 (5 bases). The germline CDR1 and CDR2 sequences are MDHEN and SYDVKM. Trimming shortened V by 5 bases and J by 5 bases, and 19 bases separated the two germline ends. This CDR3 region has 16 residues. CDR3 nucleotide sequence: TGTGCCAGCAGTCGGGCGGTTGACAGAGGTTATCAGCCCCAGCATTTT. Translation gives CASSRAVDRGYQPQHF.

V is TRBV11-2 and J is TRBJ2-7; 11 bases line up with TRBD2. The CDR3 has 15 residues. The germline gives CDR1 SGHAT, CDR2 FQNNGV. Trimming at V came to 5 bases and at J to 0 bases, leaving 3 bases not matched to a gene. The CDR3 region is CASSVLAGVSYEQYF. CDR3 in DNA: TGTGCCAGCAGCGTACTAGCGGGAGTCTCCTACGAGCAGTACTTC.

V gene TRBV7-2 combines with J gene TRBJ1-5; the D is unclear. Deletions cut 0 bases from V and 2 bases from J, with 8 bases between. There are 15 residues in the CDR3. The germline V gene has CDR1 SGHTA and CDR2 FQGNSA. The CDR3 protein is CASSLATRRNQPQHF. DNA of the CDR3: TGTGCCAGCAGCTTAGCGACGAGGCGCAATCAGCCCCAGCATTTT. The full variable domain, its missing parts supplied by reference TRBV7-2 and TRBJ1-5, is GAGVSQSPSNKVTEKGKDVELRCDPISGHTALYWYRQSLGQGLEFLIYFQGNSAPDKSGLPSDRFSAERTGGSVSTLTIQRTQQEDSAVYLCASSLATRRNQPQHFGDGTRLSIL.

The CDR3 loop reads CATRDRGNYNSPLHF. The CDR3 nucleotides are TGTGCCACACGGGACAGGGGGAATTATAATTCACCCCTCCACTTT. The chain couples TRBV2 to TRBJ1-6; TRBD1 aligns across 11 bases. Germline loops: CDR1 SNHLY, CDR2 FYNNEI. The CDR3 contains 15 residues. The V gene end was trimmed by 10 bases and the J gene end by 4 bases; junction bases not matched to a gene: 6. Complete variable domain (other parts from reference TRBV2 and TRBJ1-6): EPEVTQTPSHQVTQMGQEVILRCVPISNHLYFYWYRQILGQKVEFLVSFYNNEISEKSEIFDDQFSVERPDGSNFTLKIRSTKLEDSAMYFCATRDRGNYNSPLHFGNGTRLTVT.

This rearrangement joins TRBV7-9 to TRBJ1-2, with 10 bases that match TRBD1. V trimming: 3 bases; J trimming: 4 bases; junction bases outside the gene matches: 11. The CDR3 spans 17 residues. In germline, CDR1 is SEHNR, CDR2 FQNEAQ (reference sequence). The CDR3 reads CASSLVGTGASGYGYTF. CDR3 sequence (DNA): TGTGCCAGCAGCTTGGTCGGGACAGGGGCCTCGGGCTATGGCTACACCTTC.

The gene calls are TRBV24-1 and TRBJ2-7, with 8 bases fitting TRBD1. There are 16 residues in the CDR3. Losses at the gene ends were 1 base for V and 4 bases for J; bases not matched to a gene: 8. Per the germline V gene, CDR1 is KGHDR and CDR2 is SFDVKD. CDR3 nucleotides: TGTGCCACCAGTGATTTCCAGGGGGCGCGGAGATACGAGCAGTACTTC. This sequence encodes CATSDFQGARRYEQYF.